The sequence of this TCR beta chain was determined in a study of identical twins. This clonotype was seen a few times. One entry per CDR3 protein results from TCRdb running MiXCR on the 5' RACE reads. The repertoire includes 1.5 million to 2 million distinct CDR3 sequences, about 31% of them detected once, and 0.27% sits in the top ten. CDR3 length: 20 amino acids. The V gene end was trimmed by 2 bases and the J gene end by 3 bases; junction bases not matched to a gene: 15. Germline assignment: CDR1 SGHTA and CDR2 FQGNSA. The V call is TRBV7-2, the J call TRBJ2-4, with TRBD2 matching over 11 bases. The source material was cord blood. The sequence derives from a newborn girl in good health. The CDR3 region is CASSLYWGLGSGRDKNIQYF. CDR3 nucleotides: TGTGCCAGCAGCTTATATTGGGGACTAGGTAGCGGGAGGGACAAAAACATTCAGTACTTC.